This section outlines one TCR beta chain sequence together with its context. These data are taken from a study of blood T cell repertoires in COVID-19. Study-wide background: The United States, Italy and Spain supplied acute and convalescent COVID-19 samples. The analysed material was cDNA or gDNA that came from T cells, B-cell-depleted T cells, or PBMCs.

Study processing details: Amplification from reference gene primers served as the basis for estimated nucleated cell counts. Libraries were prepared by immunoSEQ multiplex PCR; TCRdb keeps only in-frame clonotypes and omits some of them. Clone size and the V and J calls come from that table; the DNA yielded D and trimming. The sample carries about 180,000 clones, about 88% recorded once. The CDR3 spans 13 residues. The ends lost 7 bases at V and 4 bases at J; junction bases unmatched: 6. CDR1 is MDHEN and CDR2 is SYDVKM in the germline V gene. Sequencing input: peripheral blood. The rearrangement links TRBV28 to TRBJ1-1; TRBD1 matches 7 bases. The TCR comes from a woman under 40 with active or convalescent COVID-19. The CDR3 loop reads CASNGRGRTEAFF. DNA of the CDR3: TGTGCCAGCAACGGGAGGGGGCGCACTGAAGCTTTCTTT. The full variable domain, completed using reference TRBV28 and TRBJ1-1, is DVKVTQSSRYLVKRTGEKVFLECVQDMDHENMFWYRQDPGLGLRLIYFSYDVKMKEKGDIPEGYSVSREKKERFSLILESASTNQTSMYLCASNGRGRTEAFFGQGTRLTVV.